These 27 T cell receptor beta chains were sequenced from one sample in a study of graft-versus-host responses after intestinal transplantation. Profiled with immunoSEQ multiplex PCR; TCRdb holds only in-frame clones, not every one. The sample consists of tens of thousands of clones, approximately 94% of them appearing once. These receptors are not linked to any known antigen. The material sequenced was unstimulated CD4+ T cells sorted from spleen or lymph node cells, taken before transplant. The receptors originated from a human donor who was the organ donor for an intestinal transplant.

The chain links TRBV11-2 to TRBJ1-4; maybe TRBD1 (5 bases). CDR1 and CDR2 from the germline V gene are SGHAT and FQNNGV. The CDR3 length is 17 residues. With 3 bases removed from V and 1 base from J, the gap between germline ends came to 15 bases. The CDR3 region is CASSLGRGIGTNEKLFF. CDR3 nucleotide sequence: TGTGCCAGCAGCTTGGGAAGGGGCATTGGAACTAATGAAAAACTGTTTTTT.

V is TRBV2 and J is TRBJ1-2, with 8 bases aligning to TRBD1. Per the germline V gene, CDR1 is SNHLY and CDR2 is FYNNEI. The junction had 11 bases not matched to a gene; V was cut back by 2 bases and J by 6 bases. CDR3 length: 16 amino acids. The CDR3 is CASSESNAGGLDGYTF. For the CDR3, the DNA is TGTGCCAGCAGTGAAAGTAATGCAGGGGGCCTCGATGGCTACACCTTC.

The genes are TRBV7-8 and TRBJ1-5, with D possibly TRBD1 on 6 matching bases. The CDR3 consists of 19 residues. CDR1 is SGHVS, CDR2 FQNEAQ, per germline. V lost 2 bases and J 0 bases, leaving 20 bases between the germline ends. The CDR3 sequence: CASSLLRTVVGASNQPQHF. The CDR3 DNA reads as TGTGCCAGCAGCTTACTACGGACAGTCGTGGGGGCTAGCAATCAGCCCCAGCATTTT.

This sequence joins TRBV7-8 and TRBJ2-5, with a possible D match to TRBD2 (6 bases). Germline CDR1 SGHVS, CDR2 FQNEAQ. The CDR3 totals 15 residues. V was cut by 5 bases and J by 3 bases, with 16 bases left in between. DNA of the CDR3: TGTGCCAGCAGCGAAAGGGATCGCGGGGAAGAGACCCAGTACTTC. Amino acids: CASSERDRGEETQYF. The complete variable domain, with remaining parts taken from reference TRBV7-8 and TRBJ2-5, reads GAGVSQSPRYKVAKRGQDVALRCDPISGHVSLFWYQQALGQGPEFLTYFQNEAQLDKSGLPSDRFFAERPEGSVSTLKIQRTQQEDSAVYLCASSERDRGEETQYFGPGTRLLVL.

CDR3 loop: CASSLLNTGELFF. CDR3 sequence (DNA): TGTGCCAGCAGCTTACTTAACACCGGGGAGCTGTTTTTT. The chain combines TRBV11-3 with TRBJ2-2; no clear D gene. The CDR3 sequence is 13 residues long. Trimming took 2 bases from V and 2 from J, leaving 3 bases between them. Germline lookup yields CDR1 SGHNT and CDR2 YENEEA.

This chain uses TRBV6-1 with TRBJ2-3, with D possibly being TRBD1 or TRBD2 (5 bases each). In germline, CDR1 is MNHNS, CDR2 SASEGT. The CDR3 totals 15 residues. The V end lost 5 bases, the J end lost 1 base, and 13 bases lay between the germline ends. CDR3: CASSPRGQGTDTQYF. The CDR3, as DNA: TGTGCCAGCAGTCCTCGGGGCCAGGGCACAGATACGCAGTATTTT.

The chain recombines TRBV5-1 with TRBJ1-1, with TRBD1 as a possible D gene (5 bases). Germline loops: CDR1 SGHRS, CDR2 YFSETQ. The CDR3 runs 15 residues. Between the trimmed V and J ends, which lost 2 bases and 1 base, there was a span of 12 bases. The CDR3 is CASSFFGGQNTEAFF. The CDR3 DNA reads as TGCGCCAGCAGCTTTTTTGGGGGTCAGAACACTGAAGCTTTCTTT. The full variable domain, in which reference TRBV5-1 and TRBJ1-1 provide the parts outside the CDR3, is KAGVTQTPRYLIKTRGQQVTLSCSPISGHRSVSWYQQTPGQGLQFLFEYFSETQRNKGNFPGRFSGRQFSNSRSEMNVSTLELGDSALYLCASSFFGGQNTEAFFGQGTRLTVV.

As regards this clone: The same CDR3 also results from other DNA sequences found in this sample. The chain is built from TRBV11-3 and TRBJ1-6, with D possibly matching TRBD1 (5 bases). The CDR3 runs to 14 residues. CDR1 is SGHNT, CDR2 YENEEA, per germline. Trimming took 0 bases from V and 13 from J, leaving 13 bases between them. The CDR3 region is CASSLDRDQGPLHF. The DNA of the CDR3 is TGTGCCAGCAGCTTAGATAGGGACCAAGGTCCCCTCCACTTT. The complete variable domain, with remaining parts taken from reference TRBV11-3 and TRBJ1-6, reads EAGVVQSPRYKIIEKKQPVAFWCNPISGHNTLYWYLQNLGQGPELLIRYENEEAVDDSQLPKDRFSAERLKGVDSTLKIQPAELGDSAVYLCASSLDRDQGPLHFGNGTRLTVT.

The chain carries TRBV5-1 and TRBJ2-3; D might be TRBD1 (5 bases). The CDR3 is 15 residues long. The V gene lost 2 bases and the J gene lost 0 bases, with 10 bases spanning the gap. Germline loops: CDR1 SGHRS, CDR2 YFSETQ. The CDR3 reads CASSFPQGSTDTQYF. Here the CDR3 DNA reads TGCGCCAGCAGCTTTCCGCAGGGTAGCACAGATACGCAGTATTTT.

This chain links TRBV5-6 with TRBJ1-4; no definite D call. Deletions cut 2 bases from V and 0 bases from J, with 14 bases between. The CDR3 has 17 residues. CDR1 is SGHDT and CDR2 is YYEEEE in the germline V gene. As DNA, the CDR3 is TGTGCCAGCAGCTTAGAGGAGGGAAAGGCAACTAATGAAAAACTGTTTTTT. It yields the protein CASSLEEGKATNEKLFF.

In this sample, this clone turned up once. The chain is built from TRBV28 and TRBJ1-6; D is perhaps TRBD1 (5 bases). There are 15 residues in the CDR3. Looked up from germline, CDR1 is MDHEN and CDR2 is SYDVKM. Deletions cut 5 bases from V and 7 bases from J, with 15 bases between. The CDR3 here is CASSATGTPNSPLHF. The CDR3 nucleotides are TGTGCCAGCAGTGCGACCGGGACCCCGAATTCACCCCTCCACTTT.

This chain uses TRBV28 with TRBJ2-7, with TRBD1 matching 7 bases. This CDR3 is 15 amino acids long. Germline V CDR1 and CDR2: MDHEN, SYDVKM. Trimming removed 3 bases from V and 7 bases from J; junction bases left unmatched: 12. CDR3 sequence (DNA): TGTGCCAGCAGTTTGCGGTCAGGGGGAAGGTGGGAGCAGTACTTC. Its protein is CASSLRSGGRWEQYF. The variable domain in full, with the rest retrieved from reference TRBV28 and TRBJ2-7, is DVKVTQSSRYLVKRTGEKVFLECVQDMDHENMFWYRQDPGLGLRLIYFSYDVKMKEKGDIPEGYSVSREKKERFSLILESASTNQTSMYLCASSLRSGGRWEQYFGPGTRLTVT.

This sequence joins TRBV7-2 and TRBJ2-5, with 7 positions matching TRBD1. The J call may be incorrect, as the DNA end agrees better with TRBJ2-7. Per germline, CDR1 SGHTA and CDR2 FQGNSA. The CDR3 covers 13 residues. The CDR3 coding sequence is TGTGCCAGCCGGGACAGCGTCTCCTACGAGCAGTACTTC. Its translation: CASRDSVSYEQYF.

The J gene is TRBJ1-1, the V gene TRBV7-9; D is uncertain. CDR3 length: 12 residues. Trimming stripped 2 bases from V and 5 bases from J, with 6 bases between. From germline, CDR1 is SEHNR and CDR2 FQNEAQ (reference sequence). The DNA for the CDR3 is TGTGCCAGCAGCTTACAGGAAACTGAAGCTTTCTTT. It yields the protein CASSLQETEAFF.

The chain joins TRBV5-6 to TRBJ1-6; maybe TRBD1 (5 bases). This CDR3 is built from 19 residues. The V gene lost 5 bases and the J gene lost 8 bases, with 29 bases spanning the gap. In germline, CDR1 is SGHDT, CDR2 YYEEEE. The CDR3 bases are TGTGCCAGCAGTTTGATGAAAACATCGGGACTCTCTGGGGATTCACCCCTCCACTTT. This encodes CASSLMKTSGLSGDSPLHF.

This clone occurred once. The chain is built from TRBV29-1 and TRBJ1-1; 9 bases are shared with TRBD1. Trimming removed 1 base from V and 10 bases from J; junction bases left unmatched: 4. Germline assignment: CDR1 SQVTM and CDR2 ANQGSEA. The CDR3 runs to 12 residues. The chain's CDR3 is CSVEGTGERAFF. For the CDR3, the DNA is TGCAGCGTTGAAGGGACAGGGGAGCGAGCTTTCTTT. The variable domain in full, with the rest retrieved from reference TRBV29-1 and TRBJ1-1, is SAVISQKPSRDICQRGTSLTIQCQVDSQVTMMFWYRQQPGQSLTLIATANQGSEATYESGFVIDKFPISRPNLTFSTLTVSNMSPEDSSIYLCSVEGTGERAFFGQGTRLTVV.

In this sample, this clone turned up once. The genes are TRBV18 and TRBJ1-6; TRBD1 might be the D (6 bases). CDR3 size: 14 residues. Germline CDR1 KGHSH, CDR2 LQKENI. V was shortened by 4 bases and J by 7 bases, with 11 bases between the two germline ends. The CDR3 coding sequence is TGTGCCAGCTCACTCCGGGACAAAAATTCACCCCTCCACTTT. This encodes CASSLRDKNSPLHF.

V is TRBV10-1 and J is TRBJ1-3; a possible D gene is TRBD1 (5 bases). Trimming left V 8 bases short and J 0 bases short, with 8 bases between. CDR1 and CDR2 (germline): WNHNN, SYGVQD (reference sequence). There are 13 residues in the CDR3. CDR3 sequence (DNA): TGCGCCAGCTGGGGGAGCTCTGGAAACACCATATATTTT. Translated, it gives CASWGSSGNTIYF.

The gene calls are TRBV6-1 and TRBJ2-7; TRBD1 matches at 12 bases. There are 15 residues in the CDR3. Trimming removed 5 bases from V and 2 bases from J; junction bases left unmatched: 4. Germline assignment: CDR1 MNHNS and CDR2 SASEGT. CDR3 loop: CASSSGTGGTYEQYF. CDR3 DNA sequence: TGTGCCAGCAGTTCCGGGACAGGGGGCACCTACGAGCAGTACTTC.

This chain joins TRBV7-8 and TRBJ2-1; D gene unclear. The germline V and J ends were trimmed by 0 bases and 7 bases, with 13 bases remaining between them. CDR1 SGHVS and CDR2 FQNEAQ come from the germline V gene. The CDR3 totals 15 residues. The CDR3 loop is CASSLARRARNEQFF. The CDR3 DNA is TGTGCCAGCAGCTTAGCGCGTAGGGCGAGGAATGAGCAGTTCTTC.

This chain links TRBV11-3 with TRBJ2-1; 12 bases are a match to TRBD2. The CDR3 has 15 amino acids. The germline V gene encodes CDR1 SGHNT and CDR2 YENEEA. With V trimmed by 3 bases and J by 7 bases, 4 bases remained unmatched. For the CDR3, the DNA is TGTGCCAGCAGCTTCGGACTAGCGGGGAGTAATGAGCAGTTCTTC. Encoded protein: CASSFGLAGSNEQFF.

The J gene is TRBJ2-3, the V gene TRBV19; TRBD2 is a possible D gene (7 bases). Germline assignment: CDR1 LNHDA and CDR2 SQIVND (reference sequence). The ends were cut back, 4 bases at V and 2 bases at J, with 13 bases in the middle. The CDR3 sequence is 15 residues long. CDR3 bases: TGTGCCAGTAGTAGGAGCGGGGACAACACAGATACGCAGTATTTT. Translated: CASSRSGDNTDTQYF.

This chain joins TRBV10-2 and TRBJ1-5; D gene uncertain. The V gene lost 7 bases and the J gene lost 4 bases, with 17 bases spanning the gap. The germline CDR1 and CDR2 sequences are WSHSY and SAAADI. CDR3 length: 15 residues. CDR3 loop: CASTARPYGNQPQHF. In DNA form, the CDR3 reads TGCGCCAGCACGGCGAGGCCTTACGGGAATCAGCCCCAGCATTTT.

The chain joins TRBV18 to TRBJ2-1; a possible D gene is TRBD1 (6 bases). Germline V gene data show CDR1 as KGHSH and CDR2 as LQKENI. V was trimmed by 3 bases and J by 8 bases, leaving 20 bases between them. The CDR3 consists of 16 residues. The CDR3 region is CASSPLGQGRRDEQFF. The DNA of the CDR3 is TGTGCCAGCTCACCTCTGGGCCAGGGGAGAAGAGATGAGCAGTTCTTC.

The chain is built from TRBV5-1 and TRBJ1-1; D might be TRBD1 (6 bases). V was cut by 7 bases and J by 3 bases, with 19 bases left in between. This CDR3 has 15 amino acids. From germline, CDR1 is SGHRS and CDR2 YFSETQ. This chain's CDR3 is CASGSSGVPDTEAFF. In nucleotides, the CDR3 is TGCGCCAGCGGCTCGTCAGGGGTTCCGGACACTGAAGCTTTCTTT.

CDR3 amino acids: CAWSVIRGSGNTIYF. The CDR3 DNA reads as TGTGCCTGGAGTGTAATCAGGGGGTCTGGAAACACCATATATTTT. This chain uses TRBV30 with TRBJ1-3; 7 nucleotides match TRBD1. V lost 0 bases to trimming and J lost 1 base; unmatched junction nucleotides: 3. This CDR3 has 15 amino acids. Per germline, CDR1 GTSNPN and CDR2 SVGIG (reference sequence).

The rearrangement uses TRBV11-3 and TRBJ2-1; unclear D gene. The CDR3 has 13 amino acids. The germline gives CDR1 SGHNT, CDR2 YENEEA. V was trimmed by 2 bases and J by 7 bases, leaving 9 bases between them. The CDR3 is CASSLYRQNEQFF. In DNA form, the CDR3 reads TGTGCCAGCAGCTTATATCGCCAGAATGAGCAGTTCTTC.